Presented here are 27 T cell receptor beta chains from one specimen sequenced in a study of PD-L1 blockade in urothelial cancer. This table comes from immunoSEQ multiplex PCR, and its TCRdb copy is limited to in-frame clones, with some not included. This sample has roughly 110,000 clones, with 80% to 95% found just once. Time point given: peripheral blood 6 weeks after treatment start. The material was PBMCs, obtained around atezolizumab (anti-PD-L1) treatment. These TCRs come from a man aged 60 to 75 with urothelial cancer.

The chain links TRBV6-6 to TRBJ1-1, with D unresolved. The germline V gene encodes CDR1 MNHNY and CDR2 SVGAGI (reference sequence). V was cut by 2 bases and J by 3 bases, with 7 bases left in between. The CDR3 totals 13 residues. CDR3 bases: TGTGCCAGCAGTTACAGCGCGGACACTGAAGCTTTCTTT. This encodes CASSYSADTEAFF.

This clone has more than one count but fewer than ten. This sequence joins TRBV9 and TRBJ1-1; the match to TRBD1 covers 8 bases. The CDR3 spans 13 residues. In germline, CDR1 is SGDLS, CDR2 YYNGEE. V trimming: 7 bases; J trimming: 2 bases; junction bases outside the gene matches: 4. The CDR3 here is CASGAGGNTEAFF. CDR3 nucleotides: TGTGCCAGCGGTGCAGGGGGCAACACTGAAGCTTTCTTT.

The chain combines TRBV5-4 with TRBJ2-1; possibly TRBD1 for D (5 bases). Per the germline V gene, CDR1 is SGHNT and CDR2 is YYREEE (reference sequence). V lost 1 base and J 8 bases, leaving 10 bases between the germline ends. The CDR3 loop spans 13 amino acids. CDR3 sequence: CASSLRGVDEQFF. The CDR3 bases are TGTGCCAGCAGCTTGAGGGGTGTGGATGAGCAGTTCTTC.

The chain uses TRBV11-2 and TRBJ2-5; TRBD2 matches 7 bases. Trimming cost V 3 bases and J 1 base; bases outside gene matches: 2. CDR1 is SGHAT, CDR2 FQNNGV, per germline. The CDR3 covers 14 residues. CDR3 residues: CASSLGGGQETQYF. The DNA for the CDR3 is TGTGCCAGCAGCTTGGGGGGGGGCCAAGAGACCCAGTACTTC.

The J gene is TRBJ2-3, the V gene TRBV2; 8 bases line up with TRBD2. J was trimmed by 0 bases and V by 6 bases; bases with no gene match: 5. The CDR3 sequence is 15 residues long. The germline CDR1 and CDR2 sequences are SNHLY and FYNNEI. CDR3 nucleotides: TGTGCCAGCAGCCTTAGCGGGGCTAGCACAGATACGCAGTATTTT. Its translation: CASSLSGASTDTQYF.

The chain uses TRBV5-4 and TRBJ2-5; possibly TRBD2 for D (6 bases). The V end lost 4 bases, the J end lost 3 bases, and 13 bases lay between the germline ends. Germline CDR1 and CDR2: SGHNT and YYREEE (reference sequence). The CDR3 sequence is 14 residues long. DNA for the CDR3: TGTGCCAGCAGCGGAGGGACTCGGGAAGAGACCCAGTACTTC. As protein: CASSGGTREETQYF. Filled out from reference TRBV5-4 and TRBJ2-5, the complete variable domain reads ETGVTQSPTHLIKTRGQQVTLRCSSQSGHNTVSWYQQALGQGPQFIFQYYREEENGRGNFPPRFSGLQFPNYSSELNVNALELDDSALYLCASSGGTREETQYFGPGTRLLVL.

The chain has TRBV18 and TRBJ2-7; 8 nucleotides align to TRBD2. The V gene end was trimmed by 0 bases and the J gene end by 1 base; junction bases not matched to a gene: 2. Germline V gene sequence: CDR1 KGHSH, CDR2 LQKENI. The CDR3 loop spans 15 amino acids. This CDR3 reads CASSPPGGRSYEQYF. The DNA for the CDR3 is TGTGCCAGCTCACCACCGGGCGGGAGGTCCTACGAGCAGTACTTC.

The V and J genes are TRBV9 and TRBJ2-2; D call uncertain. Trimming shortened V by 0 bases and J by 4 bases, and 10 bases separated the two germline ends. This CDR3 is 15 amino acids long. Germline CDR1 reads SGDLS; CDR2 reads YYNGEE. CDR3 sequence reads: CASSVGGATTGELFF. In DNA, the CDR3 is TGTGCCAGCAGCGTAGGTGGAGCGACCACCGGGGAGCTGTTTTTT.

The chain carries TRBV7-9 and TRBJ2-7; a weak D match, TRBD1 (5 bases). V lost 2 bases, J lost 4 bases, and 9 bases lay in between. The germline V gene encodes CDR1 SEHNR and CDR2 FQNEAQ (reference sequence). This CDR3 comprises 13 residues. CDR3 amino acids: CASSLQGNYEQYF. DNA for the CDR3: TGTGCCAGCAGCTTACAGGGAAATTACGAGCAGTACTTC.

This chain links TRBV7-2 with TRBJ2-7; TRBD2 matches 9 bases. V lost 5 bases, J lost 4 bases, and 9 bases stayed unmatched. From germline, CDR1 is SGHTA and CDR2 FQGNSA. This CDR3 region has 15 residues. CDR3 residues: CASSTPRGGVYEQYF. The CDR3 DNA reads TGTGCCAGCAGCACCCCCCGCGGGGGGGTTTACGAGCAGTACTTC.

This chain connects TRBV19 to TRBJ1-6; 10 bases agree with TRBD1. The junction had 10 bases not matched to a gene; V was cut back by 4 bases and J by 7 bases. The CDR3 extends over 17 amino acids. The germline CDR1 and CDR2 sequences are LNHDA and SQIVND (reference sequence). CDR3 sequence reads: CASSTSTGGAPNSPLHF. The DNA of the CDR3 is TGTGCCAGTAGTACCTCGACAGGGGGCGCCCCGAATTCACCCCTCCACTTT.

This chain joins TRBV5-4 and TRBJ1-2; TRBD1 aligns across 11 bases. J lost 7 bases, V lost 4 bases, and 6 bases had no gene match. Germline lookup yields CDR1 SGHNT and CDR2 YYREEE (reference sequence). This CDR3 has 14 amino acids. CDR3 residues: CASSAPGQGGGYTF. The CDR3 nucleotides are TGTGCCAGCAGCGCACCGGGACAGGGGGGTGGCTACACCTTC.

This sequence joins TRBV6-6 and TRBJ2-3; D is uncertain. Trimming took 2 bases from V and 3 from J, leaving 6 bases between them. The CDR3 spans 13 residues. CDR1 and CDR2 from the germline V gene are MNHNY and SVGAGI (reference sequence). The CDR3 coding sequence is TGTGCCAGCAGTTACCGAGAAACAGATACGCAGTATTTT. Protein product: CASSYRETDTQYF.

This clone was seen a handful of times. An end of the junction differs from the germline gene, which may be a read error. The chain combines TRBV6-5 with TRBJ2-7; 10 nucleotides match TRBD2. Germline V CDR1 and CDR2: MNHEY, SVGAGI. The CDR3 is 15 amino acids. CDR3 in DNA: TGTGCCAGCAGTCTTCGGACTAGCGGCTCCCACGAGCAGTACTTC. It encodes CASSLRTSGSHEQYF.

The chain joins TRBV19 to TRBJ2-2; 7 bases are a match to TRBD1. The CDR3 has 14 amino acids. V was clipped by 7 bases and J by 0 bases; unmatched bases: 2. Germline lookup yields CDR1 LNHDA and CDR2 SQIVND (reference sequence). CDR3 sequence reads: CASKGAPNTGELFF. In DNA, the CDR3 is TGTGCCAGTAAGGGGGCGCCGAACACCGGGGAGCTGTTTTTT.

The chain carries TRBV4-2 and TRBJ2-7, with a weak D call TRBD2 (6 bases). The CDR3 loop spans 15 amino acids. Germline values: CDR1 LGHNA, CDR2 YNFKEQ. V was trimmed by 0 bases and J by 2 bases, leaving 11 bases between them. The CDR3 DNA reads TGTGCCAGCAGCCAAGAGGCGGCGGGGCCCTACGAGCAGTACTTC. Translation: CASSQEAAGPYEQYF.

The J gene is TRBJ1-5, the V gene TRBV5-1, with 7 bases that match TRBD1. This CDR3 comprises 14 residues. V lost 4 bases, J lost 3 bases, and 4 bases stayed unmatched. Germline CDR1 SGHRS, CDR2 YFSETQ. This CDR3 is CASSPGTDNQPQHF. CDR3 in DNA: TGCGCCAGCAGCCCCGGGACAGACAATCAGCCCCAGCATTTT.

The chain couples TRBV6-5 to TRBJ2-7; 8 positions agree with TRBD2. The CDR3 consists of 16 residues. Germline assignment: CDR1 MNHEY and CDR2 SVGAGI. The V and J ends lost 0 bases and 3 bases, in that order; junction bases with no gene match: 7. CDR3 bases: TGTGCCAGCAGTTACTCTAAGCGGGGGTCGGTCTACGAGCAGTACTTC. This gives the protein CASSYSKRGSVYEQYF.

The rearrangement links TRBV7-2 to TRBJ2-3; 8 nucleotides agree with TRBD2. This CDR3 is built from 17 residues. The germline gives CDR1 SGHTA, CDR2 FQGNSA. V shed 0 bases and J 1 base; nucleotides not matched to a gene: 6. DNA of the CDR3: TGTGCCAGCAGCTTAGCGCGGGGCGGGGGGCGCACAGATACGCAGTATTTT. Protein: CASSLARGGGRTDTQYF.

The gene calls are TRBV7-9 and TRBJ2-5, with 10 bases fitting TRBD1. Per the germline V gene, CDR1 is SEHNR and CDR2 is FQNEAQ (reference sequence). After removal of 5 bases from V and 4 bases from J, the junction contained 10 bases not matched to a gene. The CDR3 contains 16 residues. Written as DNA, the CDR3 is TGTGCCAGCAGCACAACCTGGGACAGGGGCGCAGAGACCCAGTACTTC. Encoded protein: CASSTTWDRGAETQYF.

This chain joins TRBV7-2 and TRBJ2-1, with TRBD2 identical over 9 bases. The V segment lost 1 base and the J segment 5 bases; nucleotides outside the gene matches: 3. Germline V gene data show CDR1 as SGHTA and CDR2 as FQGNSA. CDR3 size: 15 residues. In DNA, the CDR3 is TGTGCCAGCAGCTTAGGGTCTAGCGGGGACAATGAGCAGTTCTTC. It is translated as CASSLGSSGDNEQFF.

The rearrangement uses TRBV11-3 and TRBJ2-3; possible D gene TRBD2, 5 bases. Germline loops: CDR1 SGHNT, CDR2 YENEEA. V lost 3 bases to trimming and J lost 5 bases, with 6 bases between them. The CDR3 spans 12 residues. The CDR3 loop is CASSFAGDTQYF. CDR3 nucleotides: TGTGCCAGCAGCTTCGCGGGAGATACGCAGTATTTT.

The chain uses TRBV11-2 and TRBJ2-1; 8 bases are a match to TRBD2. The CDR3 is made up of 17 amino acids. CDR1 is SGHAT, CDR2 FQNNGV, per germline. J gave up 8 bases and V 6 bases, and 18 bases lay outside the gene matches. In nucleotides, the CDR3 is TGTGCCAGCAGAACCCCCCGGCGGGGCGGGAGGCCACATGAGCAGTTCTTC. Translating gives CASRTPRRGGRPHEQFF.

The J gene is TRBJ2-1, the V gene TRBV28; 12 bases are shared with TRBD1. Germline-derived CDR1 and CDR2 are MDHEN and SYDVKM. The V and J ends lost 3 bases and 7 bases, in that order; junction bases with no gene match: 10. This CDR3 region has 17 residues. The CDR3 bases are TGTGCCAGCAGTTTTGTGGTCGGGACAGGGGGCGGGAATGAGCAGTTCTTC. Residues: CASSFVVGTGGGNEQFF.

This chain joins TRBV19 and TRBJ1-3, with D maybe TRBD1 (5 bases). The CDR3 runs to 17 residues. The germline V gene has CDR1 LNHDA and CDR2 SQIVND (reference sequence). V gave up 3 bases and J gave up 0 bases, with 15 bases separating them. In DNA, the CDR3 is TGTGCCAGTAGTATGGACGGGGGAAGCGTCTCTGGAAACACCATATATTTT. It specifies CASSMDGGSVSGNTIYF.

The chain couples TRBV18 to TRBJ2-1; TRBD2 matches at 9 bases. CDR1 is KGHSH, CDR2 LQKENI, per germline. V lost 3 bases to trimming and J lost 7 bases; unmatched junction nucleotides: 13. This CDR3 spans 17 amino acids. The CDR3 protein is CASSPRPGTSQWNEQFF. The CDR3 DNA is TGTGCCAGCTCACCGAGACCCGGGACTAGCCAGTGGAATGAGCAGTTCTTC.

The rearrangement uses TRBV4-2 and TRBJ1-1; D ambiguous. Trimming pared 0 bases from V and 6 bases from J, leaving 14 bases between. The CDR3 extends over 15 amino acids. Germline loops: CDR1 LGHNA, CDR2 YNFKEQ. CDR3: CASSQDLVYGAEAFF. The CDR3 nucleotides are TGTGCCAGCAGCCAAGATCTGGTTTATGGAGCTGAAGCTTTCTTT.